The TCR beta chain under discussion was sequenced for a study of CD8 T cells in ankylosing spondylitis. Germline CDR1 is SGHRS and CDR2 is YFSETQ. V was pared by 3 bases and J by 4 bases, with 29 bases between. There are 20 residues in the CDR3. TCRdb called the 5' RACE reads again in MiXCR, with one record for every CDR3 protein. The table lists fewer than 400,000 distinct CDR3 sequences, approximately 15% of them singletons, with around 1% in the top ten. This clonotype appeared many times. The sequence was collected from a male donor with ankylosing spondylitis or in good health (not recorded which). Sequences were obtained from blood, either unsorted or a sorted T cell fraction (not recorded which). The chain uses TRBV5-1 and TRBJ2-1; possible D gene TRBD2, 6 bases. The CDR3 DNA follows: TGCGCCAGCAGCTCGGGGCCTCAGGGAGCGGGTCTTCAGGGATACAATGAGCAGTTCTTC. Translation: CASSSGPQGAGLQGYNEQFF. Variable domain in full (rest from reference TRBV5-1 and TRBJ2-1): KAGVTQTPRYLIKTRGQQVTLSCSPISGHRSVSWYQQTPGQGLQFLFEYFSETQRNKGNFPGRFSGRQFSNSRSEMNVSTLELGDSALYLCASSSGPQGAGLQGYNEQFFGPGTRLTVL.